This T cell receptor (beta chain) was retrieved from a study of CD8 T cells in ankylosing spondylitis. Turning to this clonotype: Its antigen is undetermined.

Trimming shortened V by 0 bases and J by 3 bases, and 2 bases separated the two germline ends. The CDR3 spans 13 residues. The germline CDR1 and CDR2 sequences are SGHTA and FQGNSA. Quantitative 5'-RACE was performed with molecular barcodes, and it yielded the TCR beta libraries. TCRdb re-derived calls from the 5' RACE reads in MiXCR, one entry per CDR3 protein. The data show roughly 240,000 distinct CDR3 sequences, approximately 8% seen once. Overall study findings and caveats: Researchers reportedly found disease-linked clones significantly enriched in matched ankylosing spondylitis synovial fluid.

The V and J genes are TRBV7-2 and TRBJ2-2; D gene unclear. This TCR derives from a female donor with ankylosing spondylitis or in good health (not recorded which). Source material: blood, either unsorted or a sorted T cell fraction (not recorded which). CDR3 DNA: TGTGCCAGCAGCTTAGCGCACACCGGGGAGCTGTTTTTT. Amino acids: CASSLAHTGELFF.